Listed below are T cell receptor beta chains from one sample, sequenced in a study of cytomegalovirus exposure and HLA in healthy donors. TCRdb's table, derived via immunoSEQ multiplex PCR, lists solely in-frame clones and lacks some. The sample has around 140,000 clones, less than 10% seen once. The sample taken for sequencing was PBMCs. The receptor set was obtained from a man in his fifties or sixties in good health and CMV-seronegative. CDR3s include the opening cysteine and the closing phenylalanine or tryptophan. A D gene is named only where the DNA matches it firmly. Size is omitted from some rows. Given values are once, few, many or a class for expanded clones.

>.|.|TRBV9|TRBJ1-4
CASSVSGEKLFF
TGTGCCAGCAGCGTATCAGGGGAAAAACTGTTTTTT
>TRBD2|few|TRBV7-3|TRBJ2-1
CASSSGTSLINEQFF
TGTGCCAGCAGCTCCGGGACTAGTCTTATAAATGAGCAGTTCTTC
>.|.|TRBV30|TRBJ1-2
CAWTREQSYGYTF
TGTGCCTGGACGAGGGAACAGAGCTATGGCTACACCTTC
>TRBD2|few|TRBV10-1|TRBJ2-1
CASSLGLGADEQFF
TGCGCCAGCAGTCTCGGACTAGGAGCTGACGAGCAGTTCTTC
>.|.|TRBV11-2|TRBJ2-2
CASSLGRSGELFF
TGTGCCAGCAGCTTAGGTCGTTCCGGGGAGCTGTTTTTT
>.|.|TRBV6-1|TRBJ1-1
CASRLTVGTEAFF
TGTGCCAGCAGGCTGACAGTGGGCACTGAAGCTTTCTTT
>TRBD1|few|TRBV27|TRBJ2-3
CASSRQGAPDTQYF
TGTGCCAGCAGTAGGCAGGGGGCGCCAGATACGCAGTATTTT
>TRBD1|few|TRBV5-1|TRBJ1-1
CASSLGGGNTEAFF
TGCGCCAGCAGCTTGGGAGGGGGCAACACTGAAGCTTTCTTT
>.|.|TRBV6-5|TRBJ2-3
CASSSRGVGTDTQYF
TGTGCCAGCAGTTCCAGGGGGGTGGGCACAGATACGCAGTATTTT
>.|few|TRBV27|TRBJ2-3
CASSLRAWGGASTDTQYF
TGTGCCAGCAGTTTAAGGGCCTGGGGGGGGGCGAGCACAGATACGCAGTATTTT
>.|.|TRBV27|TRBJ2-7
CASSLQGGEQYF
TGTGCCAGCAGTCTGCAGGGCGGCGAGCAGTACTTC